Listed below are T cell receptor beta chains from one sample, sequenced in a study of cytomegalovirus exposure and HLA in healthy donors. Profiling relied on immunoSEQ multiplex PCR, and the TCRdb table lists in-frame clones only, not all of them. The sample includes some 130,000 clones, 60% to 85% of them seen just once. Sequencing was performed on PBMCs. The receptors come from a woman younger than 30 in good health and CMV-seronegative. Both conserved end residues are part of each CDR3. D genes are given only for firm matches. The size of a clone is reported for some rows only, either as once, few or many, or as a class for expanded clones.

CASSLVREEAFF	TGTGCCAGCAGCTTGGTGAGGGAAGAAGCTTTCTTT	NA	12	NA	TRBV5-8	TRBJ1-1
CASSLNTLNEKLFF	TGTGCCAGCAGTTTAAATACTTTAAATGAAAAACTGTTTTTT	NA	14	NA	TRBV27	TRBJ1-4
CASSLRPSGENQPQHF	TGTGCCAGCAGCCTGAGGCCCTCGGGGGAGAATCAGCCCCAGCATTTT	NA	16	NA	TRBV7-8	TRBJ1-5
CASSLSGTSGYNEQFF	TGTGCCAGCAGTTTATCCGGGACTAGCGGGTACAATGAGCAGTTCTTC	NA	16	TRBD2	TRBV27	TRBJ2-1
CASSISGQLLRGAFF	TGTGCCAGTAGTATTTCGGGACAGCTCCTAAGGGGGGCTTTCTTT	NA	15	TRBD1	TRBV19	TRBJ1-1
CASSESRVDEKLFF	TGTGCCAGCAGTGAATCCAGGGTTGATGAAAAACTGTTTTTT	NA	14	NA	TRBV25-1	TRBJ1-4
CASRLRSLDMVNIQYF	TGTGCCAGCAGGCTCAGGTCGCTGGACATGGTAAACATTCAGTACTTC	NA	16	NA	TRBV5-8	TRBJ2-4
CASRGAGGGYTF	TGTGCCAGCAGGGGGGCGGGCGGCGGCTACACCTTC	NA	12	NA	TRBV6-5	TRBJ1-2
CASSLTGGYTEAFF	TGTGCCAGTAGTTTGACAGGGGGGTACACTGAAGCTTTCTTT	few	14	TRBD1	TRBV19	TRBJ1-1
CASSLSASGSAYEQFF	TGTGCCAGCAGCTTAAGCGCTAGCGGGAGTGCGTATGAGCAGTTCTTC	NA	16	TRBD2	TRBV13	TRBJ2-1
CASSPGTSGTDTQYF	TGTGCCAGCAGTCCTGGGACTAGCGGGACAGATACGCAGTATTTT	NA	15	TRBD2	TRBV6-4	TRBJ2-3
CASSRAETGPYTDTQYF	TGTGCCAGCAGCCGAGCTGAGACAGGCCCCTACACAGATACGCAGTATTTT	NA	17	NA	TRBV13	TRBJ2-3
CATSPGGTGNTIYF	TGTGCCACCTCTCCCGGGGGGACTGGAAACACCATATATTTT	NA	14	NA	TRBV10-3	TRBJ1-3
CSVESTYEGDYGYTF	TGCAGCGTTGAGTCAACCTATGAAGGGGACTATGGCTACACCTTC	NA	15	NA	TRBV29-1	TRBJ1-2
CASSHDRSSSNTGELFF	TGTGCCAGCAGCCATGACAGGTCGTCTTCGAACACCGGGGAGCTGTTTTTT	NA	17	NA	TRBV4-2	TRBJ2-2
CAISQGVRNQPQHF	TGTGCCATCAGTCAAGGGGTTCGCAATCAGCCCCAGCATTTT	NA	14	NA	TRBV10-3	TRBJ1-5
CASSSSTDTQYF	TGTGCCAGCAGCTCCTCCACAGATACGCAGTATTTT	once	12	NA	TRBV7-9	TRBJ2-3